The present T cell receptor beta chain was sequenced within a study of metastatic and nonmetastatic thyroid tumors. At the level of the study: Where malignant and benign thyroid patients were concerned, repertoires were compared across blood and tumor or nodule tissue.

Treatment of any kind had been given to no patient before thyroid surgery. This clone occurred many times. TCRdb re-called the PCR reads through MiXCR. The sample shows around 40,000 clones, roughly 17% of them seen only once. The receptor was isolated from a male donor with papillary thyroid cancer or a benign thyroid nodule (not recorded which). Some clones in this sample may be carry-over from other donors' samples. Sequences were obtained from blood.

The DNA of the CDR3 is TGCAGTGCGCCCGGGACAGGGAACACCGGGGAGCTGTTTTTT. It codes for CSAPGTGNTGELFF. The V and J genes are TRBV20-1 and TRBJ2-2; the match to TRBD1 covers 8 bases. Trimming took 6 bases from V and 1 from J; bases not matched to a gene: 4. This CDR3 has 14 amino acids. The germline V gene has CDR1 DFQATT and CDR2 SNEGSKA (reference sequence).